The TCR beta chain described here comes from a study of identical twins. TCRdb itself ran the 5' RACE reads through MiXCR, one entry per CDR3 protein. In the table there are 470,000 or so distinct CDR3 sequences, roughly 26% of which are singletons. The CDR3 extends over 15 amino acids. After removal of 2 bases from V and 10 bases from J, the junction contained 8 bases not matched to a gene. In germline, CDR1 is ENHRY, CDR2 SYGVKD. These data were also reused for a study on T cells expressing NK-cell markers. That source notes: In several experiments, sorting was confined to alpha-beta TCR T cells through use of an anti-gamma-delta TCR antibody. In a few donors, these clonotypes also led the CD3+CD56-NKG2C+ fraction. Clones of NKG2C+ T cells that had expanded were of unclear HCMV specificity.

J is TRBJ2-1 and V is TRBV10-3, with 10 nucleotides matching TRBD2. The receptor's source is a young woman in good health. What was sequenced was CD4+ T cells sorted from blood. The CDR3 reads CAISEGSSGRREQFF. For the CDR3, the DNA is TGTGCCATCAGTGAGGGGTCTAGCGGGAGACGGGAGCAGTTCTTC.